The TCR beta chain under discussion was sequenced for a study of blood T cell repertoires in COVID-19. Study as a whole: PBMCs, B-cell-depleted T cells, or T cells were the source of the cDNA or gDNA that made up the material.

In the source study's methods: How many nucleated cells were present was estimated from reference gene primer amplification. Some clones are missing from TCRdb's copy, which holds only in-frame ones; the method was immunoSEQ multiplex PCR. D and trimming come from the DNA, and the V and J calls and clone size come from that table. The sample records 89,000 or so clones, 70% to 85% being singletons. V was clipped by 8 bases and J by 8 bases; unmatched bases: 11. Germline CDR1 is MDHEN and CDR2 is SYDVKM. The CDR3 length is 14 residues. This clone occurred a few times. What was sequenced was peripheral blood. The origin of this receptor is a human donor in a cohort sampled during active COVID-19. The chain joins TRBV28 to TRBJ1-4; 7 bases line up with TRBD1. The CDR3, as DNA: TGTGCCAGCCGAAAAAGGGGGCTTACCGAAAAACTGTTTTTT. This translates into CASRKRGLTEKLFF.